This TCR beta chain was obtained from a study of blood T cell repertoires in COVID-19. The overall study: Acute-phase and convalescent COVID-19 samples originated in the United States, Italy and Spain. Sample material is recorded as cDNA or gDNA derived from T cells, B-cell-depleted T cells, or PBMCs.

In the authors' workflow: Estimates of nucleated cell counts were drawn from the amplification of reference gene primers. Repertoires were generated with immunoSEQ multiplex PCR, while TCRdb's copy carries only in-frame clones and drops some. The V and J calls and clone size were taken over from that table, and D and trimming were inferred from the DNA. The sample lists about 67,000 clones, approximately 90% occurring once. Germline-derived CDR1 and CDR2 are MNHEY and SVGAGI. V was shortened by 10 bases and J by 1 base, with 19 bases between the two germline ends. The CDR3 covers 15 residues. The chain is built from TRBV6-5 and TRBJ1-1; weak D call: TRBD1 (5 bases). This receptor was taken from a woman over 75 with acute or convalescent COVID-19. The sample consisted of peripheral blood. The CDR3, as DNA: TGTGCCATGGGGGGTACGCCGGCCACGAACACTGAAGCTTTCTTT. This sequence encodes CAMGGTPATNTEAFF.